This T cell receptor (beta chain) derives from a study of blood T cell repertoires in COVID-19. The wider study: Specimens from acute and convalescent COVID-19 originated in the United States, Italy and Spain.

The CDR3 spans 14 residues. V shed 0 bases and J shed 4 bases, with 7 bases lying between them. Germline-derived CDR1 and CDR2 are MGHRA and YSYEKL. The method was immunoSEQ multiplex PCR; TCRdb's version includes in-frame clones alone and lacks a portion of them. The top ten hold approximately 6.2% of the sample, which has more than 80,000 clones, 60% to 85% seen once. Seattle-derived patients entered the study during active infection and were followed longitudinally. This chain uses TRBV4-1 with TRBJ2-1; D perhaps matches TRBD1 (5 bases). Sequenced: peripheral blood. This receptor was obtained from a man older than 75 with COVID-19, enrolled during active disease. The CDR3 protein is CASSQETVYNEQFF. The DNA for the CDR3 is TGCGCCAGCAGCCAAGAGACAGTTTACAATGAGCAGTTCTTC.